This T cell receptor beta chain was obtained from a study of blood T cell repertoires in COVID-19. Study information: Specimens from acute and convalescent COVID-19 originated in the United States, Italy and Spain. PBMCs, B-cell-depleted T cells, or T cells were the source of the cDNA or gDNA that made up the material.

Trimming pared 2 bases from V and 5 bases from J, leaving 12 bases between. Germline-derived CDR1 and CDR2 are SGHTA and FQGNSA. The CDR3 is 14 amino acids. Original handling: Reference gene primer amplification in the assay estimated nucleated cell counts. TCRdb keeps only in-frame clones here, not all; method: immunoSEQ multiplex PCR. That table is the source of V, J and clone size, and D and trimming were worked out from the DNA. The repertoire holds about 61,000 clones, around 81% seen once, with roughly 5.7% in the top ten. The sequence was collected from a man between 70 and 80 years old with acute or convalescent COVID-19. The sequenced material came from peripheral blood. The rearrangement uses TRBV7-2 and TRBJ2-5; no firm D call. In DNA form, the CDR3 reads TGTGCCAGCAGCTTAAGCGTTCAACGGGAGACCCAGTACTTC. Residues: CASSLSVQRETQYF.